The 6 T cell receptor beta chains below were found in one sample sequenced in a study of blood T cells in healthy people across ages. Sample-barcoded 5' priming and a J-beta primer mix drove a second PCR of about 7 to 11 cycles. TCRdb analysed the 5' RACE reads with MiXCR anew, one entry per CDR3 protein. This table holds approximately 810,000 distinct CDR3 sequences, around 26% found once. Input material: blood. Receptors originate from a woman aged 80 or over in good health.

The J gene is TRBJ2-3, the V gene TRBV30, with D tentatively TRBD1 (5 bases). Trimming took off 0 bases at V and 4 bases at J, with 11 bases between the two ends. The CDR3 has 14 amino acids. Germline-derived CDR1 and CDR2 are GTSNPN and SVGIG (reference sequence). The CDR3: CAWSVRLQADTQYF. The CDR3 DNA reads as TGTGCCTGGAGTGTACGGCTACAGGCAGATACGCAGTATTTT.

The chain is built from TRBV5-5 and TRBJ1-2; D ambiguous. Germline lookup yields CDR1 SGHKS and CDR2 YYEKEE (reference sequence). V was pared by 0 bases and J by 0 bases, with 12 bases between. The CDR3 loop spans 16 amino acids. The CDR3 spells CASSLEAALPNYGYTF. CDR3 bases: TGTGCCAGCAGCTTGGAGGCAGCGCTTCCTAACTATGGCTACACCTTC.

The rearrangement links TRBV5-5 to TRBJ1-1; D is undetermined. Between the trimmed V and J ends, which lost 0 bases and 6 bases, there was a span of 15 bases. In germline, CDR1 is SGHKS, CDR2 YYEKEE (reference sequence). CDR3 length equals 15 residues. CDR3 residues: CASSLEPGGHAEAFF. CDR3 coding DNA: TGTGCCAGCAGCTTGGAGCCGGGAGGTCACGCTGAAGCTTTCTTT.

This clonotype was recorded a few times. Since a much larger clone is just one base distant, this may be a read error. The chain couples TRBV7-9 to TRBJ2-5; 11 bases are shared with TRBD1. The better agreement between TRBJ2-7 and the DNA end casts doubt on the J call. In germline, CDR1 is SEHNR, CDR2 FQNEAQ (reference sequence). CDR3 length equals 14 residues. In DNA form, the CDR3 reads TGTGCCAGCAGCTGCGGACAGGGGGCCCACGAGCAGTACTTC. It codes for CASSCGQGAHEQYF.

This clonotype was seen ten or more times. The chain uses TRBV27 and TRBJ1-2; D call uncertain. V lost 3 bases to trimming and J lost 4 bases, with 15 bases between them. The CDR3 is 15 residues long. Germline lookup yields CDR1 MNHEY and CDR2 SMNVEV (reference sequence). The CDR3 sequence is CASSFSGRSGYGYTF. The CDR3 coding sequence is TGTGCCAGCAGTTTTTCCGGACGGTCAGGCTATGGCTACACCTTC.

This clonotype was picked up many times. The V and J genes are TRBV7-8 and TRBJ2-1; 8 bases match TRBD2. Trimming at V came to 1 base and at J to 7 bases, leaving 6 bases not matched to a gene. CDR3 length equals 15 residues. Germline CDR1 is SGHVS and CDR2 is FQNEAQ. The CDR3 spells CASSLERGGWNEQFF. CDR3 bases: TGTGCCAGCAGCTTAGAACGGGGGGGCTGGAATGAGCAGTTCTTC.